This T cell receptor beta chain emerged from a study of T cells in Graves' hyperthyroidism and ophthalmopathy (dated by TCRdb to about 2019). For the study in its entirety: To identify distinguishing TCR V-J signatures, a discovery cohort of about 100 patients was used, comprising 43 with Graves' ophthalmopathy and 55 to 65 with stable Graves' hyperthyroidism. The 100 discovery patients were randomly split 7:3 into training and test sets. Following sampling, methimazole starting at 30 mg daily was given to hyperthyroidism patients, and high-dose intravenous methylprednisolone was given to ophthalmopathy patients. Prospective prediction of ophthalmopathy was tested in an independent validation cohort of fewer than 20 hyperthyroidism patients and 15 to 17 patients who later progressed to ophthalmopathy. The study also compared thyroid tissue and blood T-cell repertoires from five or six Graves' hyperthyroidism patients. According to the paper, TCR Vbeta CDR3 sequencing was carried out on about 140 peripheral blood samples, which came from some 41 ophthalmopathy, approximately 78 hyperthyroidism and about 17 progressor patients.

CDR1 is given as SGHRS and CDR2 as YFSETQ, both from the germline V gene. Germline trimming: 3 bases from V, 9 bases from J; junction bases outside gene matches: 8. The CDR3 covers 15 residues, taking in both the cysteine and the phenylalanine. The retained sequence is limited to the CDR3, 45 bases, with the frame set at the first base. Broader findings and caveats from the paper: In validation, progression to ophthalmopathy was predicted by the model with about 70% sensitivity and under 85% specificity, a median of about 6 months before onset. Sample size was not statistically predetermined, and investigators were not blinded to group allocation. Most expanded thyroid clonotypes (frequency above 0.001) were also found in blood, which suggests that blood repertoires may mirror thyroid immune responses. A model built on a 13 V-J signature distinguished ophthalmopathy from stable hyperthyroidism, reaching roughly 88% sensitivity and about 81% specificity in cross-validation and 80%/75% in testing.

Patients with uncontrolled infections, other autoimmune diseases, pregnancy or lactation were excluded. Diagnoses were established on the basis of clinical symptoms, serum thyroxine and TRAb, thyroid ultrasound, and orbital computed tomography. Total RNA was extracted with Trizol reagent, and quality was checked on an Agilent 2100 Bioanalyzer. In the case of this clonotype: Its recognized antigen is unknown. Within one base of it there is no much larger clone, and no base qualities were kept.

TCR beta CDR3 regions were amplified from RNA transcripts. The first round of RT-PCR for the TCR CDR3 was performed with the HTBI primer set and the Qiagen OneStep RT-PCR kit. Libraries were constructed in a second round of multiplex PCR, after which size selection and purification were performed. Sequencing of the libraries was done on an Illumina HiSeq2000 using paired-end 100 bp reads. Regarding the original processing steps: Raw data were processed with SOAPnuke, discarding reads with adapters, uncalled bases, mean Phred below 15, or no exact constant-primer or identifier match. High-quality paired reads were merged using COPE v1.2.5, and each unique nucleotide sequence was defined as a clonotype. MiTCR v1.1 was used to align clonotypes to the IMGT TRBV, TRBD and TRBJ reference segments. The analysis included only V-J combinations with a frequency above 0.0001, which together covered approximately 99% of the repertoires. A TCS score was defined as the ratio between F50 (clonal expansion) and ExV (chaos), using BLOSUM62-based TCRdist between CDR3 peptides within each V-J. Welch's t-statistics and random forest reduced several hundred V-J features to roughly 13, which were used in a naive Bayes classifier (R e1071). The similarity between thyroid and blood repertoires was quantified using the Morisita-Horn index. TCRdb took the public reads, trimmed them with fastp at Q25, ran MiXCR for clone calling and kept in-frame beta chains. Identical CDR3 proteins give one entry, which carries the most common genes and DNA. TCRdb's processing, not the authors', yielded these V and J calls. The sample table records hundreds of thousands of distinct CDR3 sequences; 45% of these occur just once. The ten largest clones represent less than 9.5% of the sample.

The origin of this receptor is an adult man with Graves' disease, either hyperthyroidism or ophthalmopathy (not recorded which). The V and J genes are TRBV5-1 and TRBJ1-6; 8 middle bases align to TRBD1. The sequenced sample consisted of peripheral blood or thyroid tissue (not recorded which). The CDR3 sequence is CASSCGQGQRSPLHF. The nucleotides are TGCGCCAGCAGCTGCGGACAGGGTCAACGTTCACCCCTCCACTTT.